Listed below are T cell receptor beta chains from one sample, sequenced in a study of cytomegalovirus exposure and HLA in healthy donors. The method was immunoSEQ multiplex PCR; TCRdb's version includes in-frame clones alone and lacks a portion of them. The sample has 130,000 or so clones; more than 70% are singletons. Sequenced material: PBMCs. The receptors derive from a man between 40 and 49 years old in good health and CMV-seronegative. Both conserved end residues are part of each CDR3. Each record gives: J gene, V gene, CDR3 protein.

TRBJ2-7,TRBV25-1,CASSELVRGEQYF
TRBJ1-3,TRBV27,CASRMTGSWNTIYF
TRBJ1-2,TRBV9,CASSFTPGQVDYGYTF
TRBJ2-5,TRBV28,CATDAGGLETQYF
TRBJ2-3,TRBV6-5,CASSSAPSGGTDTQYF
TRBJ1-3,TRBV5-1,CASSPGGVGNTIYF
TRBJ1-1,TRBV6-4,CASSVAEDTEAFF
TRBJ1-4,TRBV15,CATSRALQANEKLFF
TRBJ2-7,TRBV7-2,CASSSRTGTWEQYF
TRBJ1-2,TRBV28,CASSPPPGQAGGLHGYTF
TRBJ1-3,TRBV29-1,CSVPRMAGAPQSGNTIYF
TRBJ2-7,TRBV7-2,CASSLGAGLGEQYF
TRBJ1-6,TRBV5-1,CASSLGTGYSPLHF
TRBJ2-7,TRBV4-3,CASSQAPGSYEQYF
TRBJ1-1,TRBV6-5,CASSYGTRSGTEAFF
TRBJ2-1,TRBV4-1,CASSQYTGTSSNNEQFF
TRBJ1-3,TRBV5-4,CASSLARGVGNTIYF
TRBJ1-6,TRBV28,CASSLVGWGSNSPLHF
TRBJ2-1,TRBV7-3,CASSPHDGTGMLTYNEQFF
TRBJ1-1,TRBV7-2,CATKSTQGATEAFF
TRBJ2-2,TRBV10-2,CASNPTFGTGELFF
TRBJ2-7,TRBV9,CASSPEGVAYEQYF
TRBJ1-2,TRBV5-4,CASSLDTGALPPYGYTF
TRBJ1-4,TRBV28,CASSLGTGGATNEKLFF
TRBJ1-2,TRBV18,CASSLTDRVDYGYTF
TRBJ2-7,TRBV5-1,CASSPDPGGQGPSEQYF
TRBJ1-1,TRBV29-1,CSVKRAGTNTEAFF
TRBJ2-1,TRBV6-1,CASSDRQGNEQFF
TRBJ1-5,TRBV19,CASSILYYSNQPQHF
TRBJ1-6,TRBV15,CATSRDGAAYNSPLHF